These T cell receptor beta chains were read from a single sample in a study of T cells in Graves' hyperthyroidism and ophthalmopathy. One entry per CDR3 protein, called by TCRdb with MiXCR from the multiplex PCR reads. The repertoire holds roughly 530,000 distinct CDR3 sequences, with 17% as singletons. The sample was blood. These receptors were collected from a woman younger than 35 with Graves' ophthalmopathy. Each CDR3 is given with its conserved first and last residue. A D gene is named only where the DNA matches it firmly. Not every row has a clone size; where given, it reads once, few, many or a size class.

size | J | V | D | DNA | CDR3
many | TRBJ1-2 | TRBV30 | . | TGTGCCTGGAATCGGGGCCATGGCTACACCTTC | CAWNRGHGYTF
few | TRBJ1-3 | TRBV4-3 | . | TGCGCCAGCAGCCAAGAATTCGGGGGCACTGGAAACACCATATATTTT | CASSQEFGGTGNTIYF
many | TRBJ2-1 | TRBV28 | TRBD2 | TGTGCCAGCAAGAGACTAGCGGGGAGCAATGAGCAGTTCTTC | CASKRLAGSNEQFF
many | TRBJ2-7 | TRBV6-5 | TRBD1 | TGTGCCAGCAGTTACGTGGACAGGGACTACGAGCAGTACTTC | CASSYVDRDYEQYF
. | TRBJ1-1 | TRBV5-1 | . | TGCGCCAGCAGCTTTGAAGGGGGGAGGTCTGAAGCTTTCTTT | CASSFEGGRSEAFF
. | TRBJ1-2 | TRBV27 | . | TGTGCCAGCAGCAGGGAGCCCTATGGCTCCACCTTC | CASSREPYGSTF
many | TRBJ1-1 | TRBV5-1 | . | TGCGCCAGCAGCTTGTTGGGAGAGCGGACCACTGAAGCTTTCTTT | CASSLLGERTTEAFF
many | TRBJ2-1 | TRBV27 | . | TGTGCCAGCAGTGTCATAGGGGGTTTGGATGAGCAGTTCTTC | CASSVIGGLDEQFF
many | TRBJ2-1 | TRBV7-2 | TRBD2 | TGTGCCAGCAGCACCTACGCGGGGGTGGGCAATGAGCAGTTCTTC | CASSTYAGVGNEQFF
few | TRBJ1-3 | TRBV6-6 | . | TGTGCCAGCAGTTACGATGGCAGGGGAAGAAACACCATATATTTT | CASSYDGRGRNTIYF
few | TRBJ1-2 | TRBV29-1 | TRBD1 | TGCAGCGTTACAGGGGACAGTCACTATGGCTACACCTTC | CSVTGDSHYGYTF
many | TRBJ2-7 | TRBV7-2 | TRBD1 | TGTGCCAGCAGCTTAGAAGGACAGGGCTTATCCTACGAGCAGTACTTC | CASSLEGQGLSYEQYF
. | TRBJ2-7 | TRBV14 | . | TGTGCCAGCAGCCAAGGACCGGGACACCCCTACGAGCAGTACTTC | CASSQGPGHPYEQYF
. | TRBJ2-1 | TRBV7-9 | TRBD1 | TGTGCCAGCAGCGCTTCAGGGGGCTTCCACAATGAGCAGTTCTTC | CASSASGGFHNEQFF
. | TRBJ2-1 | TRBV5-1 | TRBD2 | TGCGCCAGCTCCCGGCGCGGTCCGGGACTAGCGGGAGGGGGGGCCTACAATGAGCAGTTCTTC | CASSRRGPGLAGGGAYNEQFF
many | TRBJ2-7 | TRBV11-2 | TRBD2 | TGTGCCAGCAGCCCGCGGACTAGCGGGAGGGCCGAGGAGCAGTACTTC | CASSPRTSGRAEEQYF
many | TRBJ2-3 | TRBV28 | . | TGTGCCAGCAGTTTACCCAGGGAAGTAGATACGCAGTATTTT | CASSLPREVDTQYF
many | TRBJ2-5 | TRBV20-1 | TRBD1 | TGCAGTGCTAGCCCCGGGGACAGGGGGCGCGGAGTGACCCAGTACTTC | CSASPGDRGRGVTQYF
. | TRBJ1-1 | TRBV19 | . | TGTGCCAGTACGCCCCAAATGGGCATTTACACTGAAGCTTTCTTT | CASTPQMGIYTEAFF
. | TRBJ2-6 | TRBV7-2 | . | TGTGCCAGCAGCTTAGATTTCCTCTCTGGGGCCAACGTCCTGACTTTC | CASSLDFLSGANVLTF
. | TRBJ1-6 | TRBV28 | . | TGTGCCAGCAGTCCGGGGCCGTTAAACCCCCTCCACTTT | CASSPGPLNPLHF
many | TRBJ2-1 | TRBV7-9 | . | TGTGCCAGCAGCCCACAAATCCTAGGTGGTTACAATGAGCAGTTCTTC | CASSPQILGGYNEQFF
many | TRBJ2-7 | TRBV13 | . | TGTGCCAGCAGCAACGGACTTGCCCCCTACGAGCAGTACTTC | CASSNGLAPYEQYF
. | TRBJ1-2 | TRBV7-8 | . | TGTGCCAGCAGCGCCTTCGATAGCTATGGCTACACCTTC | CASSAFDSYGYTF
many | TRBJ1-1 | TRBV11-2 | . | TGTGCCAGCAGCTCCCTAAAACAGGGAGCAAACACTGAAGCTTTCTTT | CASSSLKQGANTEAFF
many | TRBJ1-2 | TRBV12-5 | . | TGTGCTAGTGGTTTGGACCTTAGAGGCTATGGCTACACCTTC | CASGLDLRGYGYTF
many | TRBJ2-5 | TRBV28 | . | TGTGCCAGCCGACAGGAGTACAGCGCGCTCCCGGAGACCCAGTACTTC | CASRQEYSALPETQYF
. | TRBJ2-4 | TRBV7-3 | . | TGCGCCAGCAGCCAAGTTCAGGGACCTGTAGCCAAAAACATTCAGTACTTC | CASSQVQGPVAKNIQYF
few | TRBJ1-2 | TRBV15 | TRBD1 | TGTGCCACCAGACCTCCGAGGGACAGAGGCACCCGTAACTATGGCTACACCTTC | CATRPPRDRGTRNYGYTF
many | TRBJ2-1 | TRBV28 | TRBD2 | TGTGCCAGCAATCCCCTTAGAGCGGGAGAGGGAAATGAGCAGTTCTTC | CASNPLRAGEGNEQFF
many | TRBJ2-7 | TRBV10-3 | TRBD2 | TGTGCCATCGGGACTAGCGGGAGCAGCGAGCAGTACTTC | CAIGTSGSSEQYF
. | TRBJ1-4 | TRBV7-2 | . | TGTGCCAGCCTTCGCTTCGGTGAAAAACTGTTTTTT | CASLRFGEKLFF
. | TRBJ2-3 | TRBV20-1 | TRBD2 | TGCAGTGCTCTAAGAAAATTTGGACTAGCGGCTAGCACAGATACGCAGTATTTT | CSALRKFGLAASTDTQYF
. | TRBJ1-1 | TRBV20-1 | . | TGCAGTGCTAGAAAGGGGGGGAGGAACACTGAAGCTTTCTTT | CSARKGGRNTEAFF
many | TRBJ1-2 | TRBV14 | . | TGTGCCAGCAGCCAAGTTGGGCAGGGGTACTATGGCTACACCTTC | CASSQVGQGYYGYTF
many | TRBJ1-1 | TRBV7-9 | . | TGTGCCAGCAGCCAGGACCCGATCCCTGAAGCTTTCTTT | CASSQDPIPEAFF
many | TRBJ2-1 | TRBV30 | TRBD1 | TGTGCCTGGAGTCGCGGACAGGCGTATGAGCAGTTCTTC | CAWSRGQAYEQFF
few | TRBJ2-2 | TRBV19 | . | TGTGCCAGTAGACCAACCGGGGAGCTGTTTTTT | CASRPTGELFF
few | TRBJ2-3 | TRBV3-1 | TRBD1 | TGTGCCAGCAGCCAAACGGACAGGGTCAGCACAGATACGCAGTATTTT | CASSQTDRVSTDTQYF
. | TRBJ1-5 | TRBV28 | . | TGTGCCACCAGTATTCGGGTTGGCAATCAGCCCCAGCATTTT | CATSIRVGNQPQHF
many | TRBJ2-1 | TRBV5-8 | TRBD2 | TGTGCCAGCAGCAAGACTAGCGGGAGCTCCTACAATGAGCAGTTCTTC | CASSKTSGSSYNEQFF
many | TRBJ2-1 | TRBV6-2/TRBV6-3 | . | TGTGCCAGCAGTTACTGGATAAGCTACCGGGACGCCCTGCGTGAGCAGTTCTTC | CASSYWISYRDALREQFF
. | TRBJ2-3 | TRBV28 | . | TGTGCCAGCAGTTCCCGGGAAACCATGAAGGCAGATACGCAGTATTTT | CASSSRETMKADTQYF
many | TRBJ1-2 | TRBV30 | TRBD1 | TGTGCCTGGAGTGTGGGGACAGGGGGCTCTGACTATGGCTACACCTTC | CAWSVGTGGSDYGYTF
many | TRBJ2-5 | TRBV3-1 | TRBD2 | TGTGCCAGCAGCCACGGACTAGCGGTGGGAGAGACCCAGTACTTC | CASSHGLAVGETQYF
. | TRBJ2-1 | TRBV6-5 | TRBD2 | TGTGCCAGCAGTGACTCGGCTAGCGGGGGGGCTAATGAGCAGTTCTTC | CASSDSASGGANEQFF
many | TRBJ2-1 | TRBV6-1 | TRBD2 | TGTGCCAGCAGTCGGGGGGTGGAGCGCACATCCTACAATGAGCAGTTCTTC | CASSRGVERTSYNEQFF
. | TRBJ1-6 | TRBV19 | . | TGTGCCAGTAGCATGACAGCGTCTAATTCACCCCTCCACTTT | CASSMTASNSPLHF
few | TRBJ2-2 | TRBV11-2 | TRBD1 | TGTGCCAGCAGCTTAGCGACAGGGGGGGCCGGGGAGCTGTTTTTT | CASSLATGGAGELFF
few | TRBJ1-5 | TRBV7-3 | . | TGTGCCAGCAGCTTAAATCCCAATCAGCCCCAGCATTTT | CASSLNPNQPQHF
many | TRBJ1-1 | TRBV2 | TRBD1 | TGTGCCAGCAGGCAGGGGGACCTCGACACTGAAGCTTTCTTT | CASRQGDLDTEAFF
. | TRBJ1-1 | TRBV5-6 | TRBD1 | TGTGCCAGCAGCAAGACAGGGGGGCTCCCTGACACTGAAGCTTTCTTT | CASSKTGGLPDTEAFF
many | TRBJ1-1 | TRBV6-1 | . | TGTGCCAGCAGTATTCCCGGGACACCTAACACTGAAGCTTTCTTT | CASSIPGTPNTEAFF